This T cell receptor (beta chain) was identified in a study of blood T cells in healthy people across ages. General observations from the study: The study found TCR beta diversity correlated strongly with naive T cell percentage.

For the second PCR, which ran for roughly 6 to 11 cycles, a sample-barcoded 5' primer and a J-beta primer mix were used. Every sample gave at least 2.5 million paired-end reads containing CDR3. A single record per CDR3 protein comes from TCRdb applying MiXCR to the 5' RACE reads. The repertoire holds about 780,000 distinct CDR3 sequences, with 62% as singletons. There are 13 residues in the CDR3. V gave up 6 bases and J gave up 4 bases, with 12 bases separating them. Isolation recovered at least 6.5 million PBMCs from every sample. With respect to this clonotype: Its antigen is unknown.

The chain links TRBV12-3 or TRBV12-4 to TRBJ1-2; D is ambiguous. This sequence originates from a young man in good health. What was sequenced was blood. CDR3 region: CASRASSSYGYTF. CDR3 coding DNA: TGTGCCAGCAGGGCATCAAGTAGCTATGGCTACACCTTC.